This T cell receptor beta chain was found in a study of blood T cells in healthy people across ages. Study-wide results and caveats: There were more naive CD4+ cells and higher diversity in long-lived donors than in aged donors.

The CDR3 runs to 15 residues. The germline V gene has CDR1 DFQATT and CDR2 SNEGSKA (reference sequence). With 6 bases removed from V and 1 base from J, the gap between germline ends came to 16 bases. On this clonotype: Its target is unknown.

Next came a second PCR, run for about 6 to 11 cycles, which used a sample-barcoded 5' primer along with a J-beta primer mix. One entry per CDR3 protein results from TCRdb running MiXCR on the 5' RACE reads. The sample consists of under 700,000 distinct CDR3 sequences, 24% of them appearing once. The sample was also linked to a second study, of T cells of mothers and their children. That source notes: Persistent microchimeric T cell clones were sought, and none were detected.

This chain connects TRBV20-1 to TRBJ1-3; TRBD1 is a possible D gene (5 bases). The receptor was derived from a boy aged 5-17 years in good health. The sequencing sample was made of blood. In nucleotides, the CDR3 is TGCAGTGCAGGAGGGACCCAAACTTCTGGAAACACCATATATTTT. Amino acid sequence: CSAGGTQTSGNTIYF.